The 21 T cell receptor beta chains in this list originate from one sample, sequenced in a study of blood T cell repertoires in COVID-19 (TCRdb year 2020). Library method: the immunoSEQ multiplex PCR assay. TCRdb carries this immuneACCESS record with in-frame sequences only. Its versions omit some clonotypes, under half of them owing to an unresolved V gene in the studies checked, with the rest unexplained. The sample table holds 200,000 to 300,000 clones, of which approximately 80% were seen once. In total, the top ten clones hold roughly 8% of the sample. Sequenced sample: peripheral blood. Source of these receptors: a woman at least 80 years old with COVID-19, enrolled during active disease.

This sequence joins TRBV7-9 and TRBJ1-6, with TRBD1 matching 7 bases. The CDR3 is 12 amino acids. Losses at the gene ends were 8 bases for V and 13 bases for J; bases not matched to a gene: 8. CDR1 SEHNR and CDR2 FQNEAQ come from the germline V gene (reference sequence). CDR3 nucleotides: TGTGCCAGCCGGAGGGGGCCCGGGCCCCTCCACTTT. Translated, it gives CASRRGPGPLHF.

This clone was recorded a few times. The CDR3 coding sequence is TGTGCCAGCAGTTACGAGGCACTCTTTGGAAACACCATATATTTT. Its protein product is CASSYEALFGNTIYF. The V call is TRBV6-6, the J call TRBJ1-3; no clear D. Germline assignment: CDR1 MNHNY and CDR2 SVGAGI (reference sequence). V gave up 2 bases and J gave up 3 bases, with 11 bases separating them. This CDR3 is 15 amino acids long.

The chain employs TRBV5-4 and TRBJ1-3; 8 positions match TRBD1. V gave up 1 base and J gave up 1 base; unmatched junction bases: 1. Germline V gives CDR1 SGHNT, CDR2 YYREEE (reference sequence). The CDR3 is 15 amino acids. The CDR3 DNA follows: TGTGCCAGCAGCTTGACAGGGGGTTCTGGAAACACCATATATTTT. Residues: CASSLTGGSGNTIYF.

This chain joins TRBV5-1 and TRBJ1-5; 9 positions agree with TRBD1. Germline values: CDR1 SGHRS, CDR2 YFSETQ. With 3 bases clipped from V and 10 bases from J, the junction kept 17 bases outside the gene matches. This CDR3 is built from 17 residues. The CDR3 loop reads CASSWRGQGDIMAPQHF. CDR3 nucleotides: TGCGCCAGCAGCTGGAGGGGACAGGGCGATATCATGGCTCCCCAGCATTTT. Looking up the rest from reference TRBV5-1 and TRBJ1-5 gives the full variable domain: KAGVTQTPRYLIKTRGQQVTLSCSPISGHRSVSWYQQTPGQGLQFLFEYFSETQRNKGNFPGRFSGRQFSNSRSEMNVSTLELGDSALYLCASSWRGQGDIMAPQHFGDGTRLSIL.

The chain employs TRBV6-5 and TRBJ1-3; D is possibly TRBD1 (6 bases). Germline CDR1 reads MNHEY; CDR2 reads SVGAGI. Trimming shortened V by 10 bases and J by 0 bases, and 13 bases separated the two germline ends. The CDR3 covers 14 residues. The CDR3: CAIQGQSSGNTIYF. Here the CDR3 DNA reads TGTGCCATCCAAGGACAGTCCTCTGGAAACACCATATATTTT.

Here the CDR3 reads CATSDRGPAEAFF. As DNA, the CDR3 is TGTGCCACCAGTGATAGGGGGCCCGCTGAAGCTTTCTTT. This chain links TRBV24-1 with TRBJ1-1; 7 bases agree with TRBD1. This CDR3 spans 13 amino acids. Trimming cost V 3 bases and J 6 bases; bases outside gene matches: 3. From germline, CDR1 is KGHDR and CDR2 SFDVKD.

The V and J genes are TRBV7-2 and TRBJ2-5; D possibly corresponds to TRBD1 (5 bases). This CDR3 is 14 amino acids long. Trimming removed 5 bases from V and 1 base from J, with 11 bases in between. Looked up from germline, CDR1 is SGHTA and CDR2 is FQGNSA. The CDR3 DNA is TGTGCCAGCAGCCCTGACAGATCCCAAGAGACCCAGTACTTC. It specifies CASSPDRSQETQYF.

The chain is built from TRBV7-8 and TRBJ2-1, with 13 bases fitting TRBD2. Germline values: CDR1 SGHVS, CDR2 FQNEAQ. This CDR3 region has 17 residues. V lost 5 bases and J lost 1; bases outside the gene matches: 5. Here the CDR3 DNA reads TGTGCCAGCAGCCAACGGACTAGCGGGAGATCCTACAATGAGCAGTTCTTC. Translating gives CASSQRTSGRSYNEQFF.

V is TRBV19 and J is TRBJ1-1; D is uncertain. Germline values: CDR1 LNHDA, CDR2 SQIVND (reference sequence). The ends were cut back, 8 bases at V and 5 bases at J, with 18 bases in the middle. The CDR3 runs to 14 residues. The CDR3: CASLRGGKKTEAFF. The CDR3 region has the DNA TGTGCCAGTTTGCGGGGTGGAAAGAAAACTGAAGCTTTCTTT.

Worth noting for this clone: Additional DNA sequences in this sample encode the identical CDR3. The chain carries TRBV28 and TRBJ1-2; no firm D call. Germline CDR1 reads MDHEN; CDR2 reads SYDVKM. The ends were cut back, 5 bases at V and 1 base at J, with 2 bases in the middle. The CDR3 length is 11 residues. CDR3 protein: CASSRNYGYTF. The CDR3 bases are TGTGCCAGCAGTCGTAACTATGGCTACACCTTC.

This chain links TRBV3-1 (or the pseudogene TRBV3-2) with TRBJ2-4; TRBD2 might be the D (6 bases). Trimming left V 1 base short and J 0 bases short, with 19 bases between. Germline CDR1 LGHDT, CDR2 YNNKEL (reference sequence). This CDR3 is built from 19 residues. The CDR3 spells CASSQGWGSGELAKNIQYF. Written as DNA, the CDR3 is TGTGCCAGCAGCCAAGGGTGGGGATCGGGGGAACTAGCCAAAAACATTCAGTACTTC.

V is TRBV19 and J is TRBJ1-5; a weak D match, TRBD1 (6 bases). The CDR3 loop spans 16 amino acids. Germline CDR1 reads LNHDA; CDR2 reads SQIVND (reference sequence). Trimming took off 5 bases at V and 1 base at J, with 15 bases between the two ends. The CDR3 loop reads CASSPQGISSNQPQHF. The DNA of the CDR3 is TGTGCCAGTAGTCCCCAGGGGATTAGCAGCAATCAGCCCCAGCATTTT.

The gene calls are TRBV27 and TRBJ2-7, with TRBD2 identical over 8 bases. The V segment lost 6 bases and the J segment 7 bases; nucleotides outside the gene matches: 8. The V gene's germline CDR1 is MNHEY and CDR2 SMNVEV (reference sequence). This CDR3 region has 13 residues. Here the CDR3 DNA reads TGTGCCAGCAGACGGGGGGGGCCGGGTGAGCAGTACTTC. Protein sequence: CASRRGGPGEQYF.

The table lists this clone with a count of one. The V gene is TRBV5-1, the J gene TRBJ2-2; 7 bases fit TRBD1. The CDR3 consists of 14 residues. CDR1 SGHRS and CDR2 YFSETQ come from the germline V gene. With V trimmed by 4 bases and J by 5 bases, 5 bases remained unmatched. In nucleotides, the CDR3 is TGCGCCAGCAGCATACTGACAGGGACCGGGGAGCTGTTTTTT. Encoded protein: CASSILTGTGELFF.

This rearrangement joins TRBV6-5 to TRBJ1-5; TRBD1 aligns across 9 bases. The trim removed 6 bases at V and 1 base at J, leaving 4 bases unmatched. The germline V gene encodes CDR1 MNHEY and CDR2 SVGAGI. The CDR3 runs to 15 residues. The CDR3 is CASSAGQGSNQPQHF. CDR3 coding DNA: TGTGCCAGCAGCGCGGGACAGGGAAGCAATCAGCCCCAGCATTTT.

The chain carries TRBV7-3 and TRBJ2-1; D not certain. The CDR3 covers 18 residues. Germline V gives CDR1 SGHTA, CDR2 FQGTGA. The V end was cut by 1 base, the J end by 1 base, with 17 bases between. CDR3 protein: CASSLNSPAYHSYNEQFF. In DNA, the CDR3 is TGTGCCAGCAGCTTAAATTCCCCAGCGTACCATTCCTACAATGAGCAGTTCTTC.

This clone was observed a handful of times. CDR3 in amino acids: CASSPLGQGTDTQYF. The CDR3 bases are TGTGCCAGCTCACCACTGGGGCAGGGCACAGATACGCAGTATTTT. The genes are TRBV18 and TRBJ2-3; weak D call: TRBD1 (5 bases). Germline values: CDR1 KGHSH, CDR2 LQKENI. The CDR3 contains 15 residues. V was trimmed by 1 base and J by 1 base, leaving 9 bases between them.

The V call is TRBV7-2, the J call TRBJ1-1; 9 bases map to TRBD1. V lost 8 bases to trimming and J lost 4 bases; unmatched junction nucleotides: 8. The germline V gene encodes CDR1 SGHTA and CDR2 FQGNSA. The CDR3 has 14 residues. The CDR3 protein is CASGPGQGGTEAFF. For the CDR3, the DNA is TGTGCCAGCGGCCCGGGACAGGGAGGCACTGAAGCTTTCTTT. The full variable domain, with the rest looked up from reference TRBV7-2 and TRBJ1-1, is GAGVSQSPSNKVTEKGKDVELRCDPISGHTALYWYRQSLGQGLEFLIYFQGNSAPDKSGLPSDRFSAERTGGSVSTLTIQRTQQEDSAVYLCASGPGQGGTEAFFGQGTRLTVV.

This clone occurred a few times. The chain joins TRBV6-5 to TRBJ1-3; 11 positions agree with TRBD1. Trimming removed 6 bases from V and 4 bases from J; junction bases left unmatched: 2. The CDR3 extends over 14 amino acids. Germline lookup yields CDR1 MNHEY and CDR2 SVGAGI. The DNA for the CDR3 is TGTGCCAGCAGGGACAGGGGGCTCGGAAACACCATATATTTT. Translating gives CASRDRGLGNTIYF.

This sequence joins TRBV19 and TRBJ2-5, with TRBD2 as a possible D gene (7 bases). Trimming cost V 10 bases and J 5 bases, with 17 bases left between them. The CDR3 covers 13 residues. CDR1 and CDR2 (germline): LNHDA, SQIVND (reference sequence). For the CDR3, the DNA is TGTGCCACGTGGGGGGGGCGGCGGGAGACCCAGTACTTC. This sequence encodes CATWGGRRETQYF. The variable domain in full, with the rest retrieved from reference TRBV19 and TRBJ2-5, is DGGITQSPKYLFRKEGQNVTLSCEQNLNHDAMYWYRQDPGQGLRLIYYSQIVNDFQKGDIAEGYSVSREKKESFPLTVTSAQKNPTAFYLCATWGGRRETQYFGPGTRLLVL.

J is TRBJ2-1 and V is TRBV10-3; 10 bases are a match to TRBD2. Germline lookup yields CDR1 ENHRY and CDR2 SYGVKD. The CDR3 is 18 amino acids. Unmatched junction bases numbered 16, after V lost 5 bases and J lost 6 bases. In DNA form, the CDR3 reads TGTGCCATCAGTTCCCTAGCGGGAGAACCCCCCCCGTTCAATGAGCAGTTCTTC. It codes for CAISSLAGEPPPFNEQFF.